The next 24 T cell receptor beta chains were all read from a single sample in a study of cytomegalovirus exposure and HLA in healthy donors. Researchers ran the PCR with 60 Vbeta and 13 Jbeta primers. Clones were sequenced by immunoSEQ multiplex PCR, and TCRdb holds only the in-frame ones, with some missing. Counted here are approximately 88,000 clones, about 80% occurring once; the ten biggest clones make up around 1.5%. Sequenced: PBMCs. The receptor source for this set is a male donor in good health and CMV-seronegative.

The V call is TRBV7-6, the J call TRBJ2-1, with D unclear. V lost 2 bases and J 10 bases, leaving 12 bases between the germline ends. CDR1 is SGHVS, CDR2 FNYEAQ, per germline. This CDR3 is 13 amino acids long. Here the CDR3 DNA reads TGTGCCAGCAGCTTACTAGTCTCCAGCGAGCAGTTCTTC. It codes for CASSLLVSSEQFF.

The chain recombines TRBV28 with TRBJ2-3, with a weak D call TRBD1 (6 bases). V was trimmed by 2 bases and J by 3 bases, leaving 18 bases between them. Germline V gene data show CDR1 as MDHEN and CDR2 as SYDVKM. There are 17 residues in the CDR3. The CDR3 nucleotides read TGTGCCAGCAGTTTAGACAGGAGAGGGTCTTTGACAGATACGCAGTATTTT. Translating it yields CASSLDRRGSLTDTQYF.

The CDR3 is CASSQAQGGRESYNEQFF. The CDR3 nucleotides are TGTGCCAGCAGCCAAGCCCAGGGCGGGCGGGAATCCTACAATGAGCAGTTCTTC. The rearrangement links TRBV4-2 to TRBJ2-1, with a possible D match to TRBD2 (6 bases). V lost 1 base and J 1 base, leaving 17 bases between the germline ends. The V gene's germline CDR1 is LGHNA and CDR2 YNFKEQ. The CDR3 is made up of 18 amino acids.

This clone appeared once. The J gene is TRBJ2-7, the V gene TRBV10-3; 8 bases match TRBD1. Germline values: CDR1 ENHRY, CDR2 SYGVKD. There are 13 residues in the CDR3. With V trimmed by 5 bases and J by 4 bases, 4 bases remained unmatched. CDR3 DNA sequence: TGTGCCATCAGTCCAGGGGGCAAATACGAGCAGTACTTC. Translated: CAISPGGKYEQYF.

The chain joins TRBV9 to TRBJ2-3; D is perhaps TRBD2 (5 bases). CDR3 length equals 15 residues. Trimming left V 2 bases short and J 0 bases short, with 10 bases between. Germline loops: CDR1 SGDLS, CDR2 YYNGEE. The CDR3 nucleotides are TGTGCCAGCAGCGTCATCTCGGGAAGCACAGATACGCAGTATTTT. Translated: CASSVISGSTDTQYF.

The chain joins TRBV2 to TRBJ1-6; D is possibly TRBD1 (5 bases). Germline lookup yields CDR1 SNHLY and CDR2 FYNNEI. There are 15 residues in the CDR3. Trimming stripped 3 bases from V and 8 bases from J, with 14 bases between. CDR3 sequence (DNA): TGTGCCAGCAGTGACTTGGGGCTAACGGATTCACCCCTCCACTTT. It specifies CASSDLGLTDSPLHF.

V usage is TRBV30 and J usage is TRBJ2-2; 8 bases align to TRBD2. This CDR3 spans 14 amino acids. Germline V lookup: CDR1 GTSNPN, CDR2 SVGIG (reference sequence). The ends lost 5 bases at V and 4 bases at J; junction bases unmatched: 6. CDR3 bases: TGTGCCTGGTCCCGGGGGGGGACCACCGGGGAGCTGTTTTTT. This encodes CAWSRGGTTGELFF.

This rearrangement joins TRBV4-1 to TRBJ2-1, with 9 bases identical to TRBD2. The ends lost 3 bases at V and 6 bases at J; junction bases unmatched: 6. Looked up from germline, CDR1 is MGHRA and CDR2 is YSYEKL. The CDR3 extends over 15 amino acids. CDR3 DNA sequence: TGCGCCAGCAGCCACGGAGGGACTAGCCTCAATGAGCAGTTCTTC. It encodes CASSHGGTSLNEQFF.

The genes are TRBV2 and TRBJ1-2, with TRBD1 as a possible D gene (6 bases). Germline V lookup: CDR1 SNHLY, CDR2 FYNNEI. This CDR3 contains 14 residues. V dropped 7 bases and J dropped 2 bases, with 14 bases sitting between them. Here the CDR3 DNA reads TGTGCCAGCAAGAACAGGGAGGGGAACTATGGCTACACCTTC. Translating gives CASKNREGNYGYTF.

The chain couples TRBV18 to TRBJ1-1, with TRBD1 as a possible D gene (5 bases). Germline V lookup: CDR1 KGHSH, CDR2 LQKENI. This CDR3 is 16 amino acids long. Trimming took off 5 bases at V and 2 bases at J, with 18 bases between the two ends. The CDR3 DNA is TGTGCCAGCTCAGCTAACCCGGGACTGACCAACACTGAAGCTTTCTTT. Translating it yields CASSANPGLTNTEAFF.

The chain uses TRBV2 and TRBJ2-2; 8 bases match TRBD2. This CDR3 has 16 amino acids. Looked up from germline, CDR1 is SNHLY and CDR2 is FYNNEI. Germline trimming cut 6 bases from V and 2 bases from J; bases unmatched to any gene: 8. In nucleotides, the CDR3 is TGTGCCAGCAGCTCCACTAGCGGCTCCAACACCGGGGAGCTGTTTTTT. Protein: CASSSTSGSNTGELFF.

This clone was recorded only once. The gene calls are TRBV6-5 and TRBJ2-6; TRBD2 might be the D (6 bases). V gave up 4 bases and J gave up 0 bases, with 7 bases separating them. Germline V CDR1 and CDR2: MNHEY, SVGAGI. The CDR3 extends over 15 amino acids. The CDR3 nucleotides read TGTGCCAGCAGTTGGGGAGGCTCTGGGGCCAACGTCCTGACTTTC. Translating it yields CASSWGGSGANVLTF.

J is TRBJ2-7 and V is TRBV27, with 7 bases matching TRBD1. Losses at the gene ends were 6 bases for V and 6 bases for J; bases not matched to a gene: 5. Germline lookup yields CDR1 MNHEY and CDR2 SMNVEV (reference sequence). There are 12 residues in the CDR3. The DNA for the CDR3 is TGTGCCAGCAGCCCGGACAGGACCGAGCAGTACTTC. As protein: CASSPDRTEQYF.

The chain employs TRBV28 and TRBJ1-1; weak D call: TRBD1 (5 bases). The CDR3 sequence is 12 residues long. Germline CDR1 MDHEN, CDR2 SYDVKM. Trimming removed 7 bases from V and 3 bases from J, with 9 bases in between. The CDR3 region is CASTDSYTEAFF. The CDR3 DNA reads as TGTGCCAGCACCGACAGTTACACTGAAGCTTTCTTT. Complete variable domain (other parts from reference TRBV28 and TRBJ1-1): DVKVTQSSRYLVKRTGEKVFLECVQDMDHENMFWYRQDPGLGLRLIYFSYDVKMKEKGDIPEGYSVSREKKERFSLILESASTNQTSMYLCASTDSYTEAFFGQGTRLTVV.

The V gene is TRBV5-5, the J gene TRBJ2-2, with 9 positions matching TRBD1. CDR1 is SGHKS and CDR2 is YYEKEE in the germline V gene (reference sequence). The CDR3 extends over 16 amino acids. The ends lost 1 base at V and 8 bases at J; junction bases unmatched: 9. The CDR3 DNA reads as TGTGCCAGCAGCTTGTCGGGACAGGGAGTTTCGGGGGAGCTGTTTTTT. Translating it yields CASSLSGQGVSGELFF.

The chain links TRBV19 to TRBJ1-1; D remains unclear. There are 11 residues in the CDR3. Germline V gene sequence: CDR1 LNHDA, CDR2 SQIVND (reference sequence). V was cut by 7 bases and J by 2 bases, with 5 bases left in between. The CDR3 region has the DNA TGTGCCAGTACAGGAAACACTGAAGCTTTCTTT. Translation gives CASTGNTEAFF.

The chain couples TRBV18 to TRBJ2-7; TRBD2 matches at 8 bases. Per the germline V gene, CDR1 is KGHSH and CDR2 is LQKENI. V was pared by 5 bases and J by 3 bases, with 6 bases of the junction left unmatched. This CDR3 comprises 14 residues. DNA for the CDR3: TGTGCCAGCTCAGGAAATAGCGGGAACTACGAGCAGTACTTC. Translation gives CASSGNSGNYEQYF. The whole variable domain, filled in from reference TRBV18 and TRBJ2-7, reads NAGVMQNPRHLVRRRGQEARLRCSPMKGHSHVYWYRQLPEEGLKFMVYLQKENIIDESGMPKERFSAEFPKEGPSILRIQQVVRGDSAAYFCASSGNSGNYEQYFGPGTRLTVT.

The chain carries TRBV27 and TRBJ2-5; 7 bases line up with TRBD1. The V gene end was trimmed by 3 bases and the J gene end by 4 bases; junction bases not matched to a gene: 8. Germline loops: CDR1 MNHEY, CDR2 SMNVEV (reference sequence). The CDR3 runs to 15 residues. DNA of the CDR3: TGTGCCAGCAGTTTCCGACGACAGGGTGGAGAGACCCAGTACTTC. Encoded protein: CASSFRRQGGETQYF.

CDR3 loop: CASSLYPGQGGFLGGYTF. The CDR3 region has the DNA TGTGCCAGCAGTTTATACCCGGGACAGGGGGGATTCTTGGGTGGCTACACCTTC. This chain connects TRBV28 to TRBJ1-2; the match to TRBD1 covers 11 bases. The trim removed 1 base at V and 7 bases at J, leaving 14 bases unmatched. The germline gives CDR1 MDHEN, CDR2 SYDVKM. There are 18 residues in the CDR3.

This clone appeared a few times. This chain uses TRBV4-1 with TRBJ1-5, with D unclear. The CDR3 is made up of 14 amino acids. V lost 5 bases to trimming and J lost 3 bases, with 11 bases between them. Germline CDR1 MGHRA, CDR2 YSYEKL. The CDR3 nucleotides are TGCGCCAGCAGCTCGGAGGGCTTCAATCAGCCCCAGCATTTT. This translates into CASSSEGFNQPQHF.

V and J are TRBV15 and TRBJ1-3; 7 bases match TRBD1. CDR1 LNHNV and CDR2 YYDKDF come from the germline V gene (reference sequence). V was clipped by 5 bases and J by 1 base; unmatched bases: 5. This CDR3 has 15 residues. The CDR3 region is CATSLPGGSGNTIYF. The DNA for the CDR3 is TGTGCCACCAGCTTGCCAGGGGGTTCTGGAAACACCATATATTTT. Combining the CDR3 with reference TRBV15 and TRBJ1-3 gives the whole variable domain DAMVIQNPRYQVTQFGKPVTLSCSQTLNHNVMYWYQQKSSQAPKLLFHYYDKDFNNEADTPDNFQSRRPNTSFCFLDIRSPGLGDTAMYLCATSLPGGSGNTIYFGEGSWLTVV.

V and J are TRBV6-6 and TRBJ1-1; D uncertain. Trimming took 0 bases from V and 5 from J, leaving 10 bases between them. The CDR3 has 14 amino acids. Germline CDR1 is MNHNY and CDR2 is SVGAGI (reference sequence). The CDR3 is CASSYSSGSTEAFF. As DNA, the CDR3 is TGTGCCAGCAGTTACTCTTCAGGATCTACTGAAGCTTTCTTT.

The chain has TRBV30 and TRBJ1-5; D gene ambiguous. Germline CDR1 reads GTSNPN; CDR2 reads SVGIG (reference sequence). The CDR3 consists of 13 residues. Trimming took 1 base from V and 4 from J, leaving 8 bases between them. CDR3 sequence reads: CAWSDDGNQPQHF. CDR3 nucleotides: TGTGCCTGGAGTGACGACGGGAATCAGCCCCAGCATTTT.

This clone was counted between two and nine times. The chain carries TRBV10-1 and TRBJ2-7, with 8 bases matching TRBD2. With 4 bases clipped from V and 4 bases from J, the junction kept 3 bases outside the gene matches. This CDR3 has 13 residues. The germline CDR1 and CDR2 sequences are WNHNN and SYGVQD (reference sequence). Here the CDR3 reads CASSAQRGYEQYF. In DNA, the CDR3 is TGCGCCAGCAGTGCCCAGCGGGGGTACGAGCAGTACTTC.